This T cell receptor (beta chain) emerged from a study of T cell responses to AZD1222 COVID-19 vaccine. The study's findings and limits: Distributed over spike, vaccine-associated CD4 TCRs predominated at 160-218 and 743-854. Researchers took repertoire samples only after the peak T cell response had come.

Between the trimmed V and J ends, which lost 3 bases and 4 bases, there was a span of 17 bases. CDR3 length: 16 amino acids. The V gene's germline CDR1 is WSHSY and CDR2 SAAADI. With respect to this clone: The antigen is unknown.

Profiled with immunoSEQ multiplex PCR; TCRdb holds only in-frame clones, not every one. The sample has roughly 120,000 clones, roughly nine tenths seen once. Sequenced material: peripheral blood, taken on day 0 of AZD1222 vaccination. This clonotype was sampled from an adult in good health. The J gene is TRBJ2-3, the V gene TRBV10-2; maybe TRBD1 (5 bases). The CDR3: CASSETAGFVADTQYF. Written as DNA, the CDR3 is TGCGCCAGCAGTGAAACGGCAGGGTTCGTGGCAGATACGCAGTATTTT.